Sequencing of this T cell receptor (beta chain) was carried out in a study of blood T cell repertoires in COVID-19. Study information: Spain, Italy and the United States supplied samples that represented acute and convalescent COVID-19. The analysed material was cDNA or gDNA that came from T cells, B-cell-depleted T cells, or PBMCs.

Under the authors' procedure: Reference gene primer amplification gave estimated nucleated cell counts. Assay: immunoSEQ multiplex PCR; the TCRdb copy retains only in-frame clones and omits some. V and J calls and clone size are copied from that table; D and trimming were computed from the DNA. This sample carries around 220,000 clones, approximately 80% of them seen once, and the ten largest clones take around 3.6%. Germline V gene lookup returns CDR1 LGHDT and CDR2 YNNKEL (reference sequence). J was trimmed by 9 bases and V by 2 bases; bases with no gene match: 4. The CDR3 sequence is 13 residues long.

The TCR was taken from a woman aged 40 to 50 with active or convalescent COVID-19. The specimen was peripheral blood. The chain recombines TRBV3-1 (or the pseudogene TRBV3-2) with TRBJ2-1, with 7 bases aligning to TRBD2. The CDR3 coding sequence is TGTGCCAGCAGCCAACGCAGCGGGGCTGAGCAGTTCTTC. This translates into CASSQRSGAEQFF.